This entry lists 5 T cell receptor beta chains sequenced from one sample in a study of T-cell reconstitution after alpha-beta-depleted transplantation in children. Unique molecular identifiers were built into the TCRbeta library. TCRdb re-called the PCR reads through MiXCR, storing one row per CDR3 protein. The sample lists more than 400,000 distinct CDR3 sequences; around 46% were seen once. The source was PBMCs, collected before TCRalphabeta/CD19-depleted stem cell transplant. The source is a girl aged 2-10 years with aplastic anemia, due to receive a stem cell transplant.

V gene TRBV7-9 combines with J gene TRBJ1-5; D is undetermined. Germline assignment: CDR1 SEHNR and CDR2 FQNEAQ (reference sequence). The CDR3 totals 13 residues. V was trimmed by 4 bases and J by 7 bases, leaving 11 bases between them. Written as DNA, the CDR3 is TGTGCCAGCAGCTCTGCGTGGACCCAGCCCCAGCATTTT. This translates into CASSSAWTQPQHF.

This clonotype was recorded once. This may arise from a read error, as a much more abundant clone is one base away. This chain connects TRBV5-6 to TRBJ1-5, with TRBD1 matching 7 bases. CDR1 and CDR2 from the germline V gene are SGHDT and YYEEEE. CDR3 length: 15 amino acids. CDR3 nucleotides: TGTGCCAGGAGCTTGGCGGGCAGGGGGATCCAGCCCCAGCATTTT. This translates into CARSLAGRGIQPQHF.

The CDR3 nucleotides are TGCAGTGCGCAGACAGGGTGGGGGGAGACCCAGTACTTC. Protein: CSAQTGWGETQYF. The J gene is TRBJ2-5, the V gene TRBV20-1; 7 bases fit TRBD1. Germline assignment: CDR1 DFQATT and CDR2 SNEGSKA (reference sequence). The CDR3 is made up of 13 amino acids. V dropped 6 bases and J dropped 5; count of bases not matched to a gene: 9.

The V gene is TRBV28, the J gene TRBJ2-7, with TRBD2 identical over 9 bases. V lost 6 bases, J lost 5 bases, and 8 bases stayed unmatched. The CDR3 runs to 14 residues. Germline-derived CDR1 and CDR2 are MDHEN and SYDVKM. CDR3 in DNA: TGTGCCAGCAGGCGCGGGAGGGATTTCGACGAGCAGTACTTC. Translating it yields CASRRGRDFDEQYF.

This clonotype was seen once. The chain recombines TRBV15 with TRBJ1-1; tentative D call: TRBD1 (5 bases). Per germline, CDR1 LNHNV and CDR2 YYDKDF (reference sequence). The V end lost 11 bases, the J end lost 4 bases, and 20 bases lay between the germline ends. This CDR3 has 14 residues. The CDR3 region is CAAHPGTEFTEAFF. The CDR3, as DNA: TGTGCCGCCCATCCAGGGACCGAGTTCACTGAAGCTTTCTTT.